This T cell receptor beta chain was identified in a study of T cell responses to AZD1222 COVID-19 vaccine. As to this clone: No antigen is known for it.

The study, taken as a whole, reports: Reports say nearly half of spike-specific TCRs go after unmutated variant regions.

Germline loops: CDR1 SGHRS, CDR2 YFSETQ. Trimming left V 7 bases short and J 6 bases short, with 11 bases between. The CDR3 runs to 13 residues. Sequenced by immunoSEQ multiplex PCR; TCRdb stores in-frame clones only, minus some. The top ten hold about 1.9% of the sample, which has roughly 180,000 clones, approximately 90% seen once. The rearrangement links TRBV5-1 to TRBJ1-6; D unresolved. The sequencing used peripheral blood, collected on day 0 of AZD1222 vaccination. The sequence was obtained from an adult in good health. CDR3 sequence (DNA): TGCGCCAGCGCCTCAGACCGTAATTCACCCCTCCACTTT. This codes for CASASDRNSPLHF. The full variable domain, its missing parts supplied by reference TRBV5-1 and TRBJ1-6, is KAGVTQTPRYLIKTRGQQVTLSCSPISGHRSVSWYQQTPGQGLQFLFEYFSETQRNKGNFPGRFSGRQFSNSRSEMNVSTLELGDSALYLCASASDRNSPLHFGNGTRLTVT.